This TCR beta chain was recorded in a study of shared clonotypes between healthy human individuals (dated by TCRdb to the early 2020s). Describing the broader study: The cohort comprised two women and three men aged 18 to 49 years. For each donor, CD4 naive and CD4 memory were each run on three plates, CD8 naive on two plates, and CD8 memory on one plate. Blood TCR repertoires of about five healthy adults were deeply sequenced to estimate repertoire size and the extent of clonotype sharing between individuals. To increase sequencing depth and limit assay-specific biases, TCR repertoire library preparation and sequencing were carried out by different laboratories using diverse techniques. Leukapheresis yielded between about 0.9 and 9 billion PBMCs per donor. Broader findings and caveats from the paper: Larger estimated clonotype richness was generally found for naive subsets than for memory subsets. Incomplete sequencing was indicated by rarefaction of sorted-subset datasets, despite the large sequencing depth. Higher generation probabilities were observed for clonotypes shared by all four sorted-subset donors than for non-shared clonotypes. Sharing across a few donors was observed for about 5% of naive CD4, 3.5% of naive CD8, 2% to 2.5% of memory CD4, and roughly 0.4% of memory CD8 clonotypes. Based on pairwise subsampling, the degree of clonotype sharing among donors was expected to be affected by sequencing depth. The small number of donors limited the genetic and exposure-history diversity represented. Sampling was restricted to blood, and TCR repertoires in tissue are likely to differ from TCR repertoires in blood.

Healthy HIV-negative adults with no recently reported acute infections or vaccinations were included as donors. Every donor was a Caucasian adult living in Nashville, Tennessee, USA. CD4+ T cells were enriched by magnetic negative selection, after which naive cells were positively selected on CD45RA and the negative fraction was taken as the memory subset. Blood was collected by leukapheresis, and PBMCs were isolated by Ficoll-Histopaque density gradient centrifugation and then cryopreserved in liquid nitrogen vapor phase. Analytical flow cytometry was used to check the purity and quantity of each magnetically sorted T cell population. From each sorted fraction, genomic DNA was isolated and quantified by UV absorbance on a Nanodrop 2000c. CDR3 length: 16 amino acids, cysteine to phenylalanine. Of all the DNA, just the CDR3 is kept, 48 bases in frame from base 1. CDR1 MNHEY and CDR2 SMNVEV are derived from the germline V gene (reference sequence). V and J are trimmed by 6 bases and 4 bases, and the gene matches miss 10 bases of the junction.

TCR CDR3 regions were amplified from genomic DNA by multiplex PCR using the deep immunoSEQ assay. Extracted genomic DNA from each cell subset was spread evenly across all wells of several immunoSEQ 96-well plates, with each plate serving as a replicate. For sorted subsets, around 200 ng genomic DNA, equal to tens of thousands of T cell genomes, was loaded into each replicate PCR. The purified libraries were quantified using a Qubit 3.0 fluorometer, sized with a Bioanalyzer 2100, and then quantified again using the KAPA Library Quantification kit. A separate single-read 150-cycle Illumina NextSeq 550 flow cell was used to sequence each immunoSEQ 96-well plate. Regarding the original processing steps: Because the immunoSEQ output held only junctional sequences and lacked quality scores, the filtering could not match the filtering applied to full-length reads. To assign V/J genes and CDR3, sequences were annotated against IMGT germline references using PyIR, a Python wrapper for IgBLAST v1.9. Reads were removed for weak V/J assignments (E-value above 1e-6), missing CDR3, stop codons, out-of-frame junctions, or ambiguous translated residues. V3J clonotypes were defined by identical inferred V gene, J gene, and CDR3 amino acid sequence. To compute the percentage overlap between repertoires, the number of shared unique clonotypes was divided by the size of the smaller repertoire. Three approaches were used to assess repertoire richness: RTK rarefaction, the Chao1 estimator, and Recon v2.1 estimates of unobserved clonotypes. OLGA was used to compute generation probabilities for all TCRbeta clonotypes that the gDNA method yielded from a handful of donors. Here the immuneACCESS table is served through TCRdb, limited to in-frame sequences with V and J called. Missing clones are a known gap in these copies; in checked studies unresolved V genes cover under half, and the rest lacks a known reason. V, J and clone size are those of that table, while D and trimming were read from the DNA. Present in this sample are some 1.5 million clones, roughly 97% of which were seen just once. Approximately 1.1% of the sample comes from the top ten.

As regards this clone: Its antigen is still unknown. No base-level quality is on record; no much larger clone is a single base apart.

The sequenced sample consisted of naive CD4+ T cells sorted from blood. The meaning of the sample's cell subset or site label: CD45RA+ positively selected. The chain employs TRBV27 and TRBJ2-7, with 12 bases aligning to TRBD1. The TCR sequence derives from a man in his thirties or forties in good health. The CDR3 region: CASSRPGTGGRYEQYF. The DNA sequence follows: TGTGCCAGCAGCCGTCCCGGGACAGGGGGCCGGTACGAGCAGTACTTC.